These T cell receptor beta chains were read from a single sample in a study of lymphopenia after photon versus proton radiotherapy. Using immunoSEQ multiplex PCR, the repertoire was profiled, and TCRdb retains in-frame clones only, with some absent. This table has over 35,000 clones, around 84% appearing once. The source material was peripheral blood, sampled from a patient treated with proton-based radiotherapy. Every receptor here comes from a woman between 70 and 85 years old with pancreatic cancer. Some clones in this sample may be carry-over from other donors' samples. Both conserved end residues are part of each CDR3. Fields, in order: CDR3 length, clone size, D gene, J gene, V gene, CDR3 protein, CDR3 DNA. The D gene is left open where the match is weak. Some rows mark clone size as missing; the rest say once, few, many or name a class of expanded clone.

>15|.|TRBD2|TRBJ2-3|TRBV15
CATSRDPAGANTQYF
TGTGCCACCAGCAGAGATCCAGCGGGAGCTAATACGCAGTATTTT
>13|few|.|TRBJ2-3|TRBV7-9
CASSPRGPDTQYF
TGTGCCAGCAGCCCCAGGGGACCCGATACGCAGTATTTT
>13|.|.|TRBJ2-1|TRBV11-2
CASSLRLINEQFF
TGTGCCAGCAGCTTACGACTCATCAATGAGCAGTTCTTC
>15|.|TRBD2|TRBJ2-1|TRBV27
CASSWGTSGSQEQFF
TGTGCCAGCAGTTGGGGGACTAGCGGGAGTCAGGAGCAGTTCTTC
>14|.|.|TRBJ1-1|TRBV11-2
CASSLVGVGTEAFF
TGTGCCAGCAGCTTGGTGGGGGTTGGGACTGAAGCTTTCTTT
>14|.|.|TRBJ2-1|TRBV19
CASRRGHPYNEQFF
TGTGCCAGCCGCCGGGGCCATCCCTACAATGAGCAGTTCTTC
>14|.|.|TRBJ2-2|TRBV5-1
CASNRDSGTGELFF
TGCGCCAGTAACCGGGACTCAGGAACCGGGGAGCTGTTTTTT
>14|.|.|TRBJ1-6|TRBV5-5
CASSLEEYNSPLHF
TGTGCCAGCAGCTTGGAAGAGTATAATTCACCCCTCCACTTT
>16|.|.|TRBJ1-3|TRBV9
CASSPRDGYSGNTIYF
TGTGCCAGCAGCCCCCGGGACGGATATTCTGGAAACACCATATATTTT
>14|.|TRBD1|TRBJ1-1|TRBV2
CASSEIQGIGIAFF
TGTGCCAGCAGTGAGATACAGGGGATAGGTATAGCTTTCTTT
>14|.|.|TRBJ2-1|TRBV5-1
CASSGQGVDNEQFF
TGCGCCAGCAGCGGGCAGGGAGTCGACAATGAGCAGTTCTTC
>16|.|TRBD1|TRBJ2-4|TRBV6-6
CASMMAGGAAKNIQYF
TGTGCCAGTATGATGGCAGGGGGCGCTGCCAAAAACATTCAGTACTTC
>15|.|TRBD1|TRBJ1-1|TRBV28
CASSLGSGQGSEAFF
TGTGCCAGCAGTTTAGGTTCGGGACAGGGTTCTGAAGCTTTCTTT
>14|.|.|TRBJ1-1|TRBV29-1
CSVEPAGVGTEAFF
TGCAGCGTTGAACCAGCGGGGGTAGGCACTGAAGCTTTCTTT
>12|.|.|TRBJ1-2|TRBV28
CASSLATRGYTF
TGTGCCAGCAGTTTGGCCACCAGGGGCTACACCTTC
>13|.|TRBD1|TRBJ1-2|TRBV19
CASSTPRGHGYTF
TGTGCCAGTAGTACCCCCAGGGGGCATGGCTACACCTTC
>12|.|.|TRBJ2-7|TRBV28
CASTLHGGEQYF
TGTGCCAGCACTCTACATGGAGGCGAGCAGTACTTC
>14|.|TRBD1|TRBJ2-1|TRBV13
CASSQGQGADEQFF
TGTGCCAGCAGCCAGGGACAGGGGGCGGATGAGCAGTTCTTC
>14|.|TRBD2|TRBJ2-7|TRBV7-2
CASTINSGDAEQYF
TGTGCCAGCACCATCAATAGCGGGGATGCGGAGCAGTACTTC
>13|few|.|TRBJ1-5|TRBV6-5
CASSGGGFQPQHF
TGTGCCAGCAGTGGGGGGGGGTTTCAGCCCCAGCATTTT
>15|.|.|TRBJ2-7|TRBV6-5
CASSYRRAPVVEQYF
TGTGCCAGCAGTTACCGCCGGGCCCCTGTGGTCGAGCAGTACTTC
>15|.|TRBD1|TRBJ1-5|TRBV5-1
CASSLQTGGDQPQHF
TGCGCCAGCAGTTTGCAAACAGGGGGCGATCAGCCCCAGCATTTT
>15|once|.|TRBJ1-2|TRBV7-6
CASSFSDSMPYGYTF
TGTGCCAGCAGCTTTTCAGACTCCATGCCCTATGGCTACACCTTC
>14|.|.|TRBJ2-7|TRBV9
CASSVEQGGYEQYF
TGTGCCAGCAGCGTAGAACAGGGAGGTTACGAGCAGTACTTC
>17|.|.|TRBJ1-4|TRBV4-3
CASSQDVRGAANEKLFF
TGCGCCAGCAGCCAAGATGTAAGGGGAGCGGCTAATGAAAAACTGTTTTTT
>13|.|.|TRBJ1-2|TRBV6-5
CASSYSTDKGYTF
TGTGCCAGCAGTTACTCGACAGACAAAGGCTACACCTTC
>14|.|.|TRBJ1-1|TRBV28
CASRNPGGRSEAFF
TGTGCCAGCAGAAACCCAGGTGGCAGATCTGAAGCTTTCTTT
>15|few|TRBD1|TRBJ1-5|TRBV7-8
CASSTRTGDNQPQHF
TGTGCCAGCAGCACACGTACAGGGGACAATCAGCCCCAGCATTTT
>12|.|.|TRBJ2-7|TRBV7-2
CASSLVQDEQYF
TGTGCCAGCAGCTTAGTGCAGGACGAGCAGTACTTC
>13|once|TRBD1|TRBJ2-5|TRBV10-3
CAISGQGKETQYF
TGTGCCATCAGTGGACAGGGCAAAGAGACCCAGTACTTC
>12|.|.|TRBJ1-2|TRBV5-1
CASSLDGGGYTF
TGCGCCAGCAGCTTGGATGGGGGTGGCTACACCTTC
>14|.|.|TRBJ1-4|TRBV5-5
CASSFSSFREKLFF
TGTGCCAGCAGCTTTTCGTCCTTCCGAGAAAAACTGTTTTTT
>13|.|.|TRBJ1-1|TRBV28
CASSLRARTEAFF
TGTGCCAGCAGTTTAAGGGCGCGAACTGAAGCTTTCTTT
>14|.|TRBD2|TRBJ2-1|TRBV29-1
CSALAGRPYNEQFF
TGCAGCGCCTTAGCGGGACGACCCTACAATGAGCAGTTCTTC
>14|.|TRBD1|TRBJ1-1|TRBV6-1
CASRARGQSSCAFF
TGTGCCAGCAGAGCACGGGGACAGTCCTCATGCGCTTTCTTT
>15|.|TRBD2|TRBJ2-3|TRBV2
CASNTGTSGYDTQYF
TGTGCCAGCAACACCGGGACTAGCGGGTATGATACGCAGTATTTT
>14|.|TRBD1|TRBJ1-2|TRBV7-2
CASSPPGQAYGYTF
TGTGCCAGCAGCCCCCCGGGACAGGCCTATGGCTACACCTTC
>16|once|TRBD2|TRBJ2-3|TRBV7-9
CASIRKGGSDTDTQYF
TGTGCCAGCATCAGAAAGGGCGGGAGTGACACAGATACGCAGTATTTT
>15|.|.|TRBJ2-3|TRBV27
CASSDYLGDTDTQYF
TGTGCCAGCAGTGACTACCTCGGTGACACAGATACGCAGTATTTT
>14|few|.|TRBJ2-7|TRBV15
CATSRDQSRYEQYF
TGTGCCACCAGCAGAGATCAGTCCAGGTACGAGCAGTACTTC
>15|.|TRBD1|TRBJ2-3|TRBV28
CASTSGTGVTDTQYF
TGTGCCAGCACCTCCGGGACAGGGGTCACAGATACGCAGTATTTT
>13|.|.|TRBJ2-2|TRBV10-1
CASSEFNTGELFF
TGCGCCAGCAGTGAGTTTAACACCGGGGAGCTGTTTTTT
>15|.|.|TRBJ2-5|TRBV29-1
CSIFPPGHWGETQYF
TGCAGCATATTCCCACCGGGACACTGGGGGGAGACCCAGTACTTC
>16|.|.|TRBJ2-7|TRBV7-9
CASSLGGGRVAYEQYF
TGTGCCAGCAGCTTAGGTGGGGGCAGGGTGGCCTACGAGCAGTACTTC
>14|.|TRBD1|TRBJ1-2|TRBV7-9
CASRTGGDDYGYTF
TGTGCCAGCAGGACAGGGGGCGACGACTATGGCTACACCTTC
>14|.|TRBD2|TRBJ2-2|TRBV29-1
CSVERLAETGELFF
TGCAGCGTTGAAAGACTAGCTGAGACCGGGGAGCTGTTTTTT
>18|medium-sized|.|TRBJ1-3|TRBV28
CASSLGPAGGRSGNTIYF
TGTGCCAGCAGTTTAGGCCCCGCGGGAGGACGCTCTGGAAACACCATATATTTT
>12|.|TRBD1|TRBJ1-1|TRBV30
CAWDRGNTEAFF
TGTGCCTGGGACAGGGGGAACACTGAAGCTTTCTTT
>16|few|TRBD1|TRBJ2-5|TRBV10-3
CAISESDRGHRETQYF
TGTGCCATCAGTGAGTCGGACAGGGGCCATAGAGAGACCCAGTACTTC
>14|once|.|TRBJ1-1|TRBV25-1
CASSEGATGNIAFF
TGTGCCAGCAGTGAGGGAGCCACGGGGAATATTGCTTTCTTT
>14|.|.|TRBJ2-6|TRBV27
CASTTQAGANVLTF
TGTGCCAGCACCACCCAGGCAGGGGCCAACGTCCTGACTTTC